This T cell receptor beta chain derives from a study of shared clonotypes between healthy human individuals. Study outcomes and limitations: Estimated clonotype richness was generally higher in naive than memory subsets.

As for this clone: Its antigen is unidentified.

Selected positively for CCR7 and CD45RO-negative, naive CD8 cells excluded terminally differentiated effector memory CD45RA+ cells. The repertoire was sequenced with immunoSEQ multiplex PCR; TCRdb's copy has only in-frame clones and lacks some. The sample consists of about 2.1 million clones, about 94% of them appearing once. Unmatched junction bases numbered 6, after V lost 5 bases and J lost 5 bases. This CDR3 comprises 15 residues. The germline CDR1 and CDR2 sequences are SEHNR and FQNEAQ (reference sequence). Sequenced sample: naive CD8+ T cells from PBMCs. This clonotype was sampled from a man aged 18 to 29 in good health. Some clones in this sample may be carry-over from other donors' samples. J is TRBJ2-7 and V is TRBV7-9; TRBD2 matches at 13 bases. This CDR3 reads CASSPTSGRFNEQYF. DNA of the CDR3: TGTGCCAGCAGCCCGACTAGCGGGAGGTTCAACGAGCAGTACTTC. Using reference TRBV7-9 and TRBJ2-7 for the parts outside the CDR3, the full variable domain is DTGVSQNPRHKITKRGQNVTFRCDPISEHNRLYWYRQTLGQGPEFLTYFQNEAQLEKSRLLSDRFSAERPKGSFSTLEIQRTEQGDSAMYLCASSPTSGRFNEQYFGPGTRLTVT.